Listed below are T cell receptor beta chains from one sample, sequenced in a study of shared clonotypes between healthy human individuals. TCRdb's table, derived via immunoSEQ multiplex PCR, lists solely in-frame clones and lacks some. The table includes approximately 980,000 clones, 76% detected once. Sequencing input: memory CD4+ T cells sorted from blood. These TCRs come from a man younger than 35 in good health. Both conserved end residues are part of each CDR3. A D gene is named only where the DNA matches it firmly. Rows give clone size only sometimes, using once, few, many, or a class for an expanded clone.

J: TRBJ2-1
size: NA
D: TRBD2
V: TRBV6-5
DNA: TGTGCCAGCAGTTACTCTCTAGCGGGGGGCGAGCAGTTCTTC
CDR3: CASSYSLAGGEQFF

J: TRBJ1-1
size: NA
D: TRBD1
V: TRBV5-1
DNA: TGCGCCAGCAGCTTGGCAGGACAGGGGGCGATCTCTGAAGCTTTCTTT
CDR3: CASSLAGQGAISEAFF

J: TRBJ1-4
size: NA
D: NA
V: TRBV5-1
DNA: TGCGCCAGCAGTCCTACCAGGGCCCGGGATGAAAAACTGTTTTTT
CDR3: CASSPTRARDEKLFF

J: TRBJ2-5
size: NA
D: TRBD1
V: TRBV19
DNA: TGTGCCAGTAGTTGGGACAGGGGGCGGGAGACCCAGTACTTC
CDR3: CASSWDRGRETQYF

J: TRBJ1-6
size: NA
D: NA
V: TRBV4-3
DNA: TGCGCCAGCAGCCAAGATGCCGCGTCTCCAGTACCCCTCCACTTT
CDR3: CASSQDAASPVPLHF

J: TRBJ1-5
size: NA
D: NA
V: TRBV7-2
DNA: TGTGCCAGCAGCTTAACGCGCGCGGCAGGCACTCAGCCCCAGCATTTT
CDR3: CASSLTRAAGTQPQHF

J: TRBJ2-7
size: NA
D: NA
V: TRBV11-2
DNA: TGTGCCAGCCGTTGGGGGGGCGCATCCTACGAGCAGTACTTC
CDR3: CASRWGGASYEQYF

J: TRBJ1-5
size: NA
D: NA
V: TRBV5-1
DNA: TGCGCCAGCAGCTTGGAAGGGGCTAGGAATCAGCCCCAGCATTTT
CDR3: CASSLEGARNQPQHF

J: TRBJ2-2
size: NA
D: NA
V: TRBV10-3
DNA: TGTGCCATCAGTGAAACCGACAGGCCATTCAACACCGGGGAGCTGTTTTTT
CDR3: CAISETDRPFNTGELFF

J: TRBJ2-2
size: few
D: NA
V: TRBV2
DNA: TGTGCCAGCAGTGATTGGGCCCTGGCCGGGGAGCTGTTTTTT
CDR3: CASSDWALAGELFF

J: TRBJ2-3
size: NA
D: TRBD1
V: TRBV2
DNA: TGTGCCAGCAGCAAAGACAGGGGCGCAGATACGCAGTATTTT
CDR3: CASSKDRGADTQYF

J: TRBJ2-2
size: NA
D: TRBD2
V: TRBV7-2
DNA: TGTGCCAGCAGCCCGGGGACTAAAGGCACCGGGGAGCTGTTTTTT
CDR3: CASSPGTKGTGELFF

J: TRBJ1-5
size: NA
D: NA
V: TRBV19
DNA: TGTGCCAGTAGTATAGATCGCGGACCTCGCAATCAGCCCCAGCATTTT
CDR3: CASSIDRGPRNQPQHF

J: TRBJ2-1
size: NA
D: TRBD2
V: TRBV19
DNA: TGTGCCAGTAGTATAAGAGAGCTAGCGGGAGGCAATGAGCAGTTCTTC
CDR3: CASSIRELAGGNEQFF

J: TRBJ1-5
size: NA
D: NA
V: TRBV30
DNA: TGTGCCTGGAGTGTACGGGGGGCGGTGCGGGGTTATAGCAATCAGCCCCAGCATTTT
CDR3: CAWSVRGAVRGYSNQPQHF

J: TRBJ1-6
size: once
D: TRBD1
V: TRBV30
DNA: TGTGCCTGGAGGACAACAGGGGCCTCCTCCTATAATTCACCCCTCCACTTT
CDR3: CAWRTTGASSYNSPLHF

J: TRBJ2-3
size: NA
D: NA
V: TRBV7-2
DNA: TGTGCCAGCAGCTTAGACGTCGGGAGTGGTTCAGATACGCAGTATTTT
CDR3: CASSLDVGSGSDTQYF

J: TRBJ1-4
size: NA
D: NA
V: TRBV5-1
DNA: TGCGCCAGCAGCTTCGCGGGGGGCCAGGAAAAACTGTTTTTT
CDR3: CASSFAGGQEKLFF

J: TRBJ2-7
size: NA
D: NA
V: TRBV6-1
DNA: TGTGCCAGCAGTGATTCTGGGTTCGAGCAGTACTTC
CDR3: CASSDSGFEQYF

J: TRBJ1-5
size: NA
D: NA
V: TRBV6-1
DNA: TGTGCCAGCATTGGGCAGGGTGGGTCCAATCAGCCCCAGCATTTT
CDR3: CASIGQGGSNQPQHF

J: TRBJ2-5
size: NA
D: TRBD1
V: TRBV29-1
DNA: TGCAGCGCCGGGACAGGGGGACAAGAGACCCAGTACTTC
CDR3: CSAGTGGQETQYF

J: TRBJ1-2
size: NA
D: TRBD1
V: TRBV13
DNA: TGTGCCAGCAGCTTTTCCGGGACAGGGAGGATCCAAGGCGGCTACACCTTC
CDR3: CASSFSGTGRIQGGYTF

J: TRBJ2-7
size: NA
D: TRBD1
V: TRBV4-1
DNA: TGCGCCAGCAGCCAAGATATTGGGCGGACAGGCTCTGAGCAGTACTTC
CDR3: CASSQDIGRTGSEQYF

J: TRBJ2-1
size: NA
D: NA
V: TRBV6-1
DNA: TGTGCCAGCAGTGGCATAGTATCAGCCTACAATGAGCAGTTCTTC
CDR3: CASSGIVSAYNEQFF

J: TRBJ2-1
size: NA
D: NA
V: TRBV6-5
DNA: TGTGCCAGCAGTTACGTGGATGAGCAGTTCTTC
CDR3: CASSYVDEQFF

J: TRBJ2-7
size: NA
D: NA
V: TRBV15
DNA: TGTGCCACCAGCAGAGATCTTTTGGGGAGTGGACAGTACTTC
CDR3: CATSRDLLGSGQYF

J: TRBJ1-4
size: NA
D: NA
V: TRBV2
DNA: TGTGCCAGCAGTGAACGGGGTTTCACTGAAAAACTGTTTTTT
CDR3: CASSERGFTEKLFF

J: TRBJ2-3
size: NA
D: TRBD2
V: TRBV10-3
DNA: TGTGCCATCAGTTCCGGGACTAGCGGGAGGGGTACAGATACGCAGTATTTT
CDR3: CAISSGTSGRGTDTQYF

J: TRBJ1-1
size: NA
D: TRBD1
V: TRBV7-9
DNA: TGTGCCAGCAGCCCGAGACCTGGACAGGGGGCGAAGAACACTGAAGCTTTCTTT
CDR3: CASSPRPGQGAKNTEAFF

J: TRBJ1-6
size: NA
D: NA
V: TRBV6-1
DNA: TGTGCCAGCGCCGAGCGCTCCTATAATTCACCCCTCCACTTT
CDR3: CASAERSYNSPLHF

J: TRBJ2-2
size: few
D: TRBD2
V: TRBV10-2
DNA: TGCGCCAGCAATGGACTAGCGGGTACCGGGGAGCTGTTTTTT
CDR3: CASNGLAGTGELFF

J: TRBJ2-3
size: NA
D: TRBD2
V: TRBV5-1
DNA: TGCGCCAGCCGCGAAGCTAGCGGGGCAGATACGCAGTATTTT
CDR3: CASREASGADTQYF

J: TRBJ2-7
size: NA
D: NA
V: TRBV2
DNA: TGTGCCAGCAGTGTTGGGGCCGGCGAGCAGTACTTC
CDR3: CASSVGAGEQYF

J: TRBJ2-7
size: NA
D: TRBD1
V: TRBV6-1
DNA: TGTGCCAGCAGGGAGGGACAGGGGCTTTACGAGCAGTACTTC
CDR3: CASREGQGLYEQYF

J: TRBJ1-2
size: few
D: NA
V: TRBV9
DNA: TGTGCCAGCAGCGCACCTTCCGGGACGTTCTATGGCTACACCTTC
CDR3: CASSAPSGTFYGYTF

J: TRBJ1-2
size: NA
D: NA
V: TRBV7-2
DNA: TGTGCCAGCAGCACAGGGTTCCGAGGCTACACCTTC
CDR3: CASSTGFRGYTF

J: TRBJ2-5
size: NA
D: NA
V: TRBV9
DNA: TGTGCCAGCAGCGTAGGAGGAGGGGCAGAGACCCAGTACTTC
CDR3: CASSVGGGAETQYF

J: TRBJ1-1
size: NA
D: NA
V: TRBV7-2
DNA: TGTGCCACCTCAGCCAATGCGAACACTGAAGCTTTCTTT
CDR3: CATSANANTEAFF

J: TRBJ2-2
size: NA
D: TRBD2
V: TRBV19
DNA: TGTGCCAGTAGAGGGGGACTAGGCACCGGGGAGCTGTTTTTT
CDR3: CASRGGLGTGELFF

J: TRBJ2-3
size: NA
D: NA
V: TRBV10-3
DNA: TGTGCCATCAGGGCCCACGGGACAGATACGCAGTATTTT
CDR3: CAIRAHGTDTQYF

J: TRBJ2-5
size: few
D: NA
V: TRBV6-5
DNA: TGTGCCAGCACTTCATCTGGGGGTCCTTGGGAGACCCAGTACTTC
CDR3: CASTSSGGPWETQYF

J: TRBJ1-5
size: NA
D: NA
V: TRBV27
DNA: TGTGCCAGCAGAGGTGCCCCACACAGCGGCAATCAGCCCCAGCATTTT
CDR3: CASRGAPHSGNQPQHF

J: TRBJ1-2
size: NA
D: TRBD1
V: TRBV6-5
DNA: TGTGCCAGCAGTTGGACAGGGGGCGGCTATGGCTACACCTTC
CDR3: CASSWTGGGYGYTF

J: TRBJ1-4
size: NA
D: TRBD1
V: TRBV2
DNA: TGTGCCAGCAATGGACAGGGGGCGAGGGAAAAACTGTTTTTT
CDR3: CASNGQGAREKLFF

J: TRBJ2-5
size: NA
D: NA
V: TRBV5-6
DNA: TGTGCCAGCAGCCGGGACACCAAGCACCAAGAGACCCAGTACTTC
CDR3: CASSRDTKHQETQYF

J: TRBJ1-2
size: NA
D: NA
V: TRBV5-1
DNA: TGCGCCAGCAGCGGGACGCTCTATGGCTACACCTTC
CDR3: CASSGTLYGYTF

J: TRBJ2-2
size: NA
D: NA
V: TRBV7-6
DNA: TGTGCCAGCAGCTTAGTTGCGTCGAAAAGGGAGAGGACCGGGGAGCTGTTTTTT
CDR3: CASSLVASKRERTGELFF

J: TRBJ2-3
size: few
D: TRBD2
V: TRBV4-3
DNA: TGCGCCAGCAGCCAAGAGAGGGGACTAGCGCCAGATACGCAGTATTTT
CDR3: CASSQERGLAPDTQYF

J: TRBJ2-1
size: few
D: TRBD2
V: TRBV6-6
DNA: TGTGCCAGCAGTTACTCGGGCGGGGGGGTCTACAATGAGCAGTTCTTC
CDR3: CASSYSGGGVYNEQFF

J: TRBJ2-4
size: NA
D: NA
V: TRBV5-6
DNA: TGTGCCAGCAGCTCAACCGGCGGAGGGTCGGACATTCAGTACTTC
CDR3: CASSSTGGGSDIQYF

J: TRBJ2-7
size: few
D: TRBD1
V: TRBV5-1
DNA: TGCGCCATTCGGACAGGCCGGTCCTACGAGCAGTACTTC
CDR3: CAIRTGRSYEQYF

J: TRBJ2-7
size: few
D: NA
V: TRBV7-2
DNA: TGTGCCAGCAGCCATTTTCGGGACACCAGCTCCTACGAGCAGTACTTC
CDR3: CASSHFRDTSSYEQYF

J: TRBJ1-3
size: NA
D: NA
V: TRBV30
DNA: TGTGCCTGGAGGCCTGCCGGCTCTGGAAACACCATATATTTT
CDR3: CAWRPAGSGNTIYF

J: TRBJ2-7
size: NA
D: TRBD2
V: TRBV6-1
DNA: TGTGCCAGCAGTGAAAGTAGCGGGGGTCGAGGGGAGCAGTACTTC
CDR3: CASSESSGGRGEQYF

J: TRBJ1-3
size: NA
D: NA
V: TRBV6-5
DNA: TGTGCCACCGCCTTAAAGGTCCACTCTGGAAACACCATATATTTT
CDR3: CATALKVHSGNTIYF

J: TRBJ1-6
size: NA
D: NA
V: TRBV5-1
DNA: TGCGCCAGCTGTAAGTCTCGGCAGAACAATTCACCCCTCCACTTT
CDR3: CASCKSRQNNSPLHF

J: TRBJ2-1
size: NA
D: TRBD1
V: TRBV10-3
DNA: TGTGCCATCAGTGCGGACAGGGGAGGGGGCAATGAGCAGTTCTTC
CDR3: CAISADRGGGNEQFF

J: TRBJ2-5
size: NA
D: NA
V: TRBV9
DNA: TGTGCCAGCAGCGTAGCTGGTCGGAAACAAGAGACCCAGTACTTC
CDR3: CASSVAGRKQETQYF

J: TRBJ2-2
size: NA
D: TRBD2
V: TRBV5-1
DNA: TGCGCCAGCAGCTTGGACGGGAGGAGGACCGGGGAGCTGTTTTTT
CDR3: CASSLDGRRTGELFF

J: TRBJ2-2
size: NA
D: NA
V: TRBV11-2
DNA: TGTGCCAGCAGCAATGGGATGGAGCTGCCGACCGGGGAGCTGTTTTTT
CDR3: CASSNGMELPTGELFF